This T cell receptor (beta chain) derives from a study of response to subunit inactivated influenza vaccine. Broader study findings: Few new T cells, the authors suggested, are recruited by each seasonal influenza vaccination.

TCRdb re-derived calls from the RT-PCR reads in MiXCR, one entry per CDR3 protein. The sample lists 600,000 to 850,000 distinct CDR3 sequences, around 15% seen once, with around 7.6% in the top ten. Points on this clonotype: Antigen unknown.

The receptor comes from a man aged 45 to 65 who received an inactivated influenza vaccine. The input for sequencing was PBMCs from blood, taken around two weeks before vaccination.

DNA for the CDR3: TGTGCCAGCAGAAGAGGGACTAGCGGGAGTCAGAATGAGCAGTTCTTC. This encodes CASRRGTSGSQNEQFF. The chain carries TRBV7-9 and TRBJ2-1; 14 bases are a match to TRBD2. The CDR3 loop spans 16 amino acids. After removal of 6 bases from V and 7 bases from J, the junction contained 8 bases not matched to a gene. Germline lookup yields CDR1 SEHNR and CDR2 FQNEAQ (reference sequence).